The 21 T cell receptor beta chains in this list originate from one sample, sequenced in a study of CD8 T cells in Susac syndrome. Random hexamers were used to reverse transcribe roughly 0.5 to 1 ug of RNA. TCRdb independently ran MiXCR on the immunoSEQ multiplex PCR reads; one entry per CDR3 protein. The sample has about 180,000 distinct CDR3 sequences, about 95% seen once. Sequencing was done on a sample of CD8+ T cells from PBMCs. These receptors were collected from a human donor with multiple sclerosis.

This sequence joins TRBV11-2 and TRBJ2-1, with no clear D. Germline assignment: CDR1 SGHAT and CDR2 FQNNGV. The V gene lost 0 bases and the J gene lost 3 bases, with 15 bases spanning the gap. The CDR3 spans 17 residues. The CDR3 bases are TGTGCCAGCAGCTTAGATATTCGGGTTGCCTACTACAATGAGCAGTTCTTC. Protein product: CASSLDIRVAYYNEQFF.

This chain joins TRBV19 and TRBJ2-7; D is uncertain. This CDR3 is 13 amino acids long. V gave up 1 base and J gave up 6 bases, with 10 bases separating them. The germline V gene encodes CDR1 LNHDA and CDR2 SQIVND (reference sequence). CDR3 in DNA: TGTGCCAGTAGTATAGCTCCCCCGTCCGAGCAGTACTTC. Its translation: CASSIAPPSEQYF.

This clonotype was picked up one time. The CDR3 region is CASSLVATYEQYF. The CDR3 nucleotides are TGTGCCAGCAGCTTAGTGGCGACCTACGAGCAGTACTTC. The chain uses TRBV7-9 and TRBJ2-7; D is ambiguous. Germline assignment: CDR1 SEHNR and CDR2 FQNEAQ (reference sequence). Trimming removed 1 base at V and 2 bases at J, with 6 bases between. The CDR3 consists of 13 residues.

The genes are TRBV6-5 and TRBJ2-5; D is perhaps TRBD2 (7 bases). Trimming cost V 4 bases and J 9 bases, with 18 bases left between them. Germline values: CDR1 MNHEY, CDR2 SVGAGI. There are 14 residues in the CDR3. The CDR3 protein is CASSLGTTPGAQYF. As DNA, the CDR3 is TGTGCCAGCAGTTTAGGGACTACACCAGGGGCCCAGTACTTC.

There are a few counts of this clonotype. This rearrangement joins TRBV2 to TRBJ1-2, with no clear D. V lost 4 bases, J lost 0 bases, and 3 bases lay in between. The CDR3 covers 12 residues. Germline V gene lookup returns CDR1 SNHLY and CDR2 FYNNEI. The DNA of the CDR3 is TGTGCCAGCAGTGGGACTAACTATGGCTACACCTTC. Translation gives CASSGTNYGYTF.

This rearrangement joins TRBV2 to TRBJ1-2; 7 nucleotides agree with TRBD1. The trim removed 6 bases at V and 8 bases at J, leaving 6 bases unmatched. Germline CDR1 is SNHLY and CDR2 is FYNNEI. The CDR3 is 12 amino acids. CDR3 nucleotide sequence: TGTGCCAGCAGGACAGGGTATTACGGCTACACCTTC. Translation gives CASRTGYYGYTF.

The rearrangement links TRBV28 to TRBJ2-1; TRBD1 matches 7 bases. The germline gives CDR1 MDHEN, CDR2 SYDVKM. The CDR3 contains 14 residues. V dropped 5 bases and J dropped 10; count of bases not matched to a gene: 11. The DNA of the CDR3 is TGTGCCAGCAGTCTTGGGACAGAGCGCCGCGAGCAGTTCTTC. As protein: CASSLGTERREQFF. The full variable domain, its missing parts supplied by reference TRBV28 and TRBJ2-1, is DVKVTQSSRYLVKRTGEKVFLECVQDMDHENMFWYRQDPGLGLRLIYFSYDVKMKEKGDIPEGYSVSREKKERFSLILESASTNQTSMYLCASSLGTERREQFFGPGTRLTVL.

The genes are TRBV9 and TRBJ2-1; tentatively, D is TRBD2 (6 bases). The germline V and J ends were trimmed by 0 bases and 4 bases, with 17 bases remaining between them. The germline V gene has CDR1 SGDLS and CDR2 YYNGEE. This CDR3 is built from 17 residues. This CDR3 is CASSVGRLDGGYNEQFF. The CDR3 DNA reads as TGTGCCAGCAGCGTAGGGCGACTAGATGGGGGTTACAATGAGCAGTTCTTC. Looking up the rest from reference TRBV9 and TRBJ2-1 gives the full variable domain: DSGVTQTPKHLITATGQRVTLRCSPRSGDLSVYWYQQSLDQGLQFLIQYYNGEERAKGNILERFSAQQFPDLHSELNLSSLELGDSALYFCASSVGRLDGGYNEQFFGPGTRLTVL.

The chain joins TRBV13 to TRBJ1-1; D might be TRBD1 (5 bases). V lost 3 bases and J 11 bases, leaving 16 bases between the germline ends. CDR1 is PRHDT, CDR2 FYEKMQ, per germline (reference sequence). The CDR3 totals 13 residues. For the CDR3, the DNA is TGTGCCAGCAGCTTGTTGAAAGGGGAGAGGGCTTTCTTT. Translating it yields CASSLLKGERAFF.

This clonotype occurred once. The genes are TRBV29-1 and TRBJ2-7; possible D gene TRBD1, 6 bases. CDR1 is SQVTM, CDR2 ANQGSEA, per germline. V lost 6 bases, J lost 0 bases, and 12 bases lay in between. CDR3 length: 13 residues. CDR3 nucleotides: TGCAGCGTCCGGTGGGGACACTCCTACGAGCAGTACTTC. This translates into CSVRWGHSYEQYF.

The chain recombines TRBV27 with TRBJ1-5; D is possibly TRBD1 (5 bases). The germline V gene encodes CDR1 MNHEY and CDR2 SMNVEV (reference sequence). V was cut by 5 bases and J by 7 bases, with 12 bases left in between. The length of the CDR3 is 13 residues. CDR3 in amino acids: CASSMGGGQPQHF. CDR3 in DNA: TGTGCCAGCAGTATGGGGGGAGGGCAGCCCCAGCATTTT.

Here the CDR3 reads CASSLRHVDTQYF. The DNA of the CDR3 is TGTGCCAGCAGCTTAAGGCATGTAGATACGCAGTATTTT. This sequence joins TRBV7-3 and TRBJ2-3; D gene uncertain. The CDR3 sequence is 13 residues long. V lost 1 base to trimming and J lost 5 bases, with 7 bases between them. The V gene's germline CDR1 is SGHTA and CDR2 FQGTGA.

V gene TRBV7-3 combines with J gene TRBJ2-3; D unclear. The V end lost 4 bases, the J end lost 5 bases, and 13 bases lay between the germline ends. The CDR3 runs to 14 residues. Germline lookup yields CDR1 SGHTA and CDR2 FQGTGA. The CDR3 DNA is TGTGCCAGCAGCTCACAACACAGTATAGATACGCAGTATTTT. Translation gives CASSSQHSIDTQYF.

The chain joins TRBV4-1 to TRBJ2-6, with D unclear. CDR3 size: 14 residues. Trimming removed 5 bases from V and 4 bases from J, with 9 bases in between. Looked up from germline, CDR1 is MGHRA and CDR2 is YSYEKL. CDR3 protein: CASSGPLGANVLTF. CDR3 in DNA: TGCGCCAGCAGCGGGCCTCTCGGGGCCAACGTCCTGACTTTC.

The rearrangement links TRBV7-9 to TRBJ1-6; D unclear. The CDR3 spans 13 residues. CDR1 and CDR2 from the germline V gene are SEHNR and FQNEAQ (reference sequence). V dropped 1 base and J dropped 10 bases, with 8 bases sitting between them. The CDR3 DNA reads TGTGCCAGCAGCTTAGGGGCCGAGTCACCCCTCCACTTT. Its protein product is CASSLGAESPLHF. Full variable domain (rest looked up from reference TRBV7-9 and TRBJ1-6): DTGVSQNPRHKITKRGQNVTFRCDPISEHNRLYWYRQTLGQGPEFLTYFQNEAQLEKSRLLSDRFSAERPKGSFSTLEIQRTEQGDSAMYLCASSLGAESPLHFGNGTRLTVT.

This sequence joins TRBV15 and TRBJ2-2; D is unresolved. V was pared by 5 bases and J by 8 bases, with 15 bases between. Germline V gives CDR1 LNHNV, CDR2 YYDKDF (reference sequence). The CDR3 length is 14 residues. CDR3 in amino acids: CATSPRPLGGELFF. Written as DNA, the CDR3 is TGTGCCACCAGCCCTCGCCCACTCGGGGGGGAGCTGTTTTTT.

The chain links TRBV7-9 to TRBJ1-1; D perhaps matches TRBD1 (5 bases). This CDR3 has 12 amino acids. Trimming shortened V by 5 bases and J by 6 bases, and 10 bases separated the two germline ends. Germline values: CDR1 SEHNR, CDR2 FQNEAQ (reference sequence). CDR3 sequence: CASSQGRAEAFF. Here the CDR3 DNA reads TGTGCCAGCAGCCAAGGCAGGGCTGAAGCTTTCTTT.

The chain is built from TRBV3-1 and TRBJ2-4; D is undetermined. The CDR3 totals 19 residues. CDR1 and CDR2 (germline): LGHDT, YNNKEL (reference sequence). Trimming took off 1 base at V and 0 bases at J, with 19 bases between the two ends. The CDR3 reads CASSQAAVALGKAKNIQYF. The CDR3 nucleotides read TGTGCCAGCAGCCAAGCGGCGGTAGCCTTAGGAAAAGCCAAAAACATTCAGTACTTC.

This clonotype showed up just once. The chain is built from TRBV3-1 and TRBJ2-3; 11 nucleotides match TRBD2. This CDR3 spans 16 amino acids. The germline V gene has CDR1 LGHDT and CDR2 YNNKEL (reference sequence). Trimming took 4 bases from V and 0 from J; bases not matched to a gene: 3. The DNA for the CDR3 is TGTGCCAGCAGCCCCAGGACTAGCGGGAGCACAGATACGCAGTATTTT. Residues: CASSPRTSGSTDTQYF.

The DNA of the CDR3 is TGTGCCAGCAGCTTAGGGCAGGACTCCTATGGCTACACCTTC. Encoded protein: CASSLGQDSYGYTF. The chain uses TRBV13 and TRBJ1-2; D not certain. There are 14 residues in the CDR3. CDR1 PRHDT and CDR2 FYEKMQ come from the germline V gene (reference sequence). Deletions cut 0 bases from V and 4 bases from J, with 9 bases between.

The chain employs TRBV27 and TRBJ2-2, with TRBD2 matching over 8 bases. V trimming: 6 bases; J trimming: 7 bases; junction bases outside the gene matches: 7. This CDR3 is 14 amino acids long. The germline V gene encodes CDR1 MNHEY and CDR2 SMNVEV (reference sequence). The DNA of the CDR3 is TGTGCCAGCAGCTGGACTAGCTCGCTCGGGGAGCTGTTTTTT. Its translation: CASSWTSSLGELFF.